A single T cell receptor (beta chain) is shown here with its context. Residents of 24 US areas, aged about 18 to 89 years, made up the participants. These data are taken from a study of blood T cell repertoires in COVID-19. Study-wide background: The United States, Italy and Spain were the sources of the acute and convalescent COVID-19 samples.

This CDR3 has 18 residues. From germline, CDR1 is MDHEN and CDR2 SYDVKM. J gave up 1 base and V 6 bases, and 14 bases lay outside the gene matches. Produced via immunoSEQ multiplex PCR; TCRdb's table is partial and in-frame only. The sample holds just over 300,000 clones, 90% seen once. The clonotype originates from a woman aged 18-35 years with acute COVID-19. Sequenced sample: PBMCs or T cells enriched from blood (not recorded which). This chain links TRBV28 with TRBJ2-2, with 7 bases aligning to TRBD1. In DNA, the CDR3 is TGTGCCAGCAGCTCCGGGACAGTGCTCTTACTGAACACCGGGGAGCTGTTTTTT. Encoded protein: CASSSGTVLLLNTGELFF. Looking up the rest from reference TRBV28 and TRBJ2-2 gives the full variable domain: DVKVTQSSRYLVKRTGEKVFLECVQDMDHENMFWYRQDPGLGLRLIYFSYDVKMKEKGDIPEGYSVSREKKERFSLILESASTNQTSMYLCASSSGTVLLLNTGELFFGEGSRLTVL.